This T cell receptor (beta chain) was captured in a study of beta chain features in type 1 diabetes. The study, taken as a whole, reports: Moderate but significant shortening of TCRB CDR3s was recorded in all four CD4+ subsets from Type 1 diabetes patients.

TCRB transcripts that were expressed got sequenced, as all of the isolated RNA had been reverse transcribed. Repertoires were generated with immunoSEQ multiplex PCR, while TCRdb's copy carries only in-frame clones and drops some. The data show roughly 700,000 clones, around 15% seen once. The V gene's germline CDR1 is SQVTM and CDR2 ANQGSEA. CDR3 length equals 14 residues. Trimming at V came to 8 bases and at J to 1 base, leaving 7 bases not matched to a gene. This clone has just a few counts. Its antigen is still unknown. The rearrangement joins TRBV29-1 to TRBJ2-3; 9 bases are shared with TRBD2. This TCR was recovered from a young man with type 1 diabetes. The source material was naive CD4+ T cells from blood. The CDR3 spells CSPKRTSGTDTQYF. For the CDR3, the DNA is TGCAGCCCAAAGAGGACTAGCGGCACAGATACGCAGTATTTT.